The next 14 T cell receptor beta chains were all read from a single sample in a study of blood T cell repertoires in COVID-19. Only in-frame clones appear in the TCRdb table, and some are missing; sequencing was by immunoSEQ multiplex PCR. The table records about 100,000 clones, 75% to 85% of them present only once. Sequenced: peripheral blood. Receptor source: a man aged 55 to 69 with acute or convalescent COVID-19.

Here the CDR3 DNA reads TGTGCCAGTACCCAGGGGGCAGGGGAGACCCAGTACTTC. Amino acids: CASTQGAGETQYF. The chain links TRBV3-1 (or the pseudogene TRBV3-2) to TRBJ2-5; 8 bases line up with TRBD1. The CDR3 consists of 13 residues. Trimming cost V 9 bases and J 5 bases; bases outside gene matches: 8. Germline CDR1 is LGHDT and CDR2 is YNNKEL (reference sequence).

The V and J genes are TRBV11-3 and TRBJ2-5, with 7 bases lining up with TRBD1. With V trimmed by 5 bases and J by 3 bases, 6 bases remained unmatched. CDR3 length: 14 residues. Germline values: CDR1 SGHNT, CDR2 YENEEA. For the CDR3, the DNA is TGTGCCAGCAGCGACCCAGGGGGTGAAGAGACCCAGTACTTC. This codes for CASSDPGGEETQYF.

The CDR3 coding sequence is TGTGCCAGCAGCGCTAGGGGCGCCTACAATGAGCAGTTCTTC. Its translation is CASSARGAYNEQFF. V usage is TRBV14 and J usage is TRBJ2-1; D might be TRBD1 (5 bases). CDR3 length: 14 amino acids. V dropped 5 bases and J dropped 2 bases, with 10 bases sitting between them. Germline V gives CDR1 SGHDN, CDR2 FVKESK.

This rearrangement joins TRBV28 to TRBJ1-1; D may be TRBD1 (5 bases). The CDR3 is 12 residues long. Trimming left V 7 bases short and J 4 bases short, with 10 bases between. Per germline, CDR1 MDHEN and CDR2 SYDVKM. The CDR3, as DNA: TGTGCCAGCAACCACAGGCCCACTGAAGCTTTCTTT. Amino acids: CASNHRPTEAFF. The full variable domain, in which reference TRBV28 and TRBJ1-1 provide the parts outside the CDR3, is DVKVTQSSRYLVKRTGEKVFLECVQDMDHENMFWYRQDPGLGLRLIYFSYDVKMKEKGDIPEGYSVSREKKERFSLILESASTNQTSMYLCASNHRPTEAFFGQGTRLTVV.

The chain recombines TRBV6-1 with TRBJ2-1; D ambiguous. CDR1 is MNHNS and CDR2 is SASEGT in the germline V gene. The CDR3 totals 11 residues. Trimming removed 2 bases from V and 12 bases from J, with 8 bases in between. The CDR3 DNA is TGTGCCAGCAGTGAAAGCTCGGGGCAGTTCTTC. Translating it yields CASSESSGQFF.

The V and J genes are TRBV5-6 and TRBJ2-3; D is possibly TRBD1 (5 bases). CDR1 and CDR2 (germline): SGHDT, YYEEEE. CDR3 length equals 15 residues. V was trimmed by 3 bases and J by 0 bases, leaving 11 bases between them. CDR3 DNA: TGTGCCAGCAGCTCAACGACAGCGAGCACAGATACGCAGTATTTT. The encoded protein is CASSSTTASTDTQYF.

The chain is built from TRBV11-2 and TRBJ1-6, with D hard to call. The CDR3 has 14 amino acids. Germline values: CDR1 SGHAT, CDR2 FQNNGV. With 1 base removed from V and 7 bases from J, the gap between germline ends came to 8 bases. The CDR3 loop reads CASSLGTSNSPLHF. CDR3 in DNA: TGTGCCAGCAGCTTAGGGACTTCCAATTCACCCCTCCACTTT.

CDR3 nucleotides: TGTGCCACCAGCAGGTTGGGAAATAGCGGGAACACCGGGGAGCTGTTTTTT. It is translated as CATSRLGNSGNTGELFF. The chain uses TRBV15 and TRBJ2-2; TRBD2 is a possible D gene (6 bases). The germline gives CDR1 LNHNV, CDR2 YYDKDF (reference sequence). The CDR3 has 17 residues. V was pared by 3 bases and J by 1 base, with 15 bases between.

This chain links TRBV5-1 with TRBJ1-2; 9 bases fit TRBD1. In germline, CDR1 is SGHRS, CDR2 YFSETQ. The V segment lost 5 bases and the J segment 5 bases; nucleotides outside the gene matches: 7. The CDR3 totals 14 residues. DNA for the CDR3: TGCGCCAGCAGGAATACAGGGGGCGGTTATGGCTACACCTTC. Its translation: CASRNTGGGYGYTF. Looking up the rest from reference TRBV5-1 and TRBJ1-2 gives the full variable domain: KAGVTQTPRYLIKTRGQQVTLSCSPISGHRSVSWYQQTPGQGLQFLFEYFSETQRNKGNFPGRFSGRQFSNSRSEMNVSTLELGDSALYLCASRNTGGGYGYTFGSGTRLTVV.

The chain links TRBV28 to TRBJ1-5, with 7 nucleotides matching TRBD1. V trimming: 7 bases; J trimming: 4 bases; junction bases outside the gene matches: 16. The CDR3 totals 17 residues. Germline V gives CDR1 MDHEN, CDR2 SYDVKM. Here the CDR3 DNA reads TGTGCCAGCACCACTCTAGGCGGAACAGGGGCGAATCAGCCCCAGCATTTT. Protein: CASTTLGGTGANQPQHF.

The gene calls are TRBV6-5 and TRBJ1-1; D possibly corresponds to TRBD1 (6 bases). CDR1 is MNHEY and CDR2 is SVGAGI in the germline V gene. The CDR3 loop spans 16 amino acids. V lost 0 bases to trimming and J lost 1 base, with 12 bases between them. The CDR3 region has the DNA TGTGCCAGCAGTTACTCGAGCACAGGGTGGAACACTGAAGCTTTCTTT. Protein: CASSYSSTGWNTEAFF.

The chain combines TRBV12-3 or TRBV12-4 with TRBJ1-1, with D perhaps TRBD1 (6 bases). Trimming removed 6 bases from V and 4 bases from J, with 12 bases in between. The length of the CDR3 is 13 residues. DNA of the CDR3: TGTGCCAGCAGCCCTCTAGGGGGCACTGAAGCTTTCTTT. Residues: CASSPLGGTEAFF.

The V gene is TRBV7-3, the J gene TRBJ2-1; 8 bases align to TRBD1. Germline lookup yields CDR1 SGHTA and CDR2 FQGTGA. The CDR3 runs 15 residues. V gave up 2 bases and J gave up 10 bases; unmatched junction bases: 10. The CDR3 nucleotides are TGTGCCAGCAGCTTACAAGGCATGGCAGGGGGCGAGCAGTTCTTC. Encoded protein: CASSLQGMAGGEQFF.

The chain recombines TRBV11-3 with TRBJ2-1, with D unclear. Per the germline V gene, CDR1 is SGHNT and CDR2 is YENEEA. CDR3 length: 13 residues. The germline V and J ends were trimmed by 4 bases and 4 bases, with 8 bases remaining between them. CDR3 DNA: TGTGCCAGCAGCTCGGAGATGTACAATGAGCAGTTCTTC. It is translated as CASSSEMYNEQFF.